The 21 T cell receptor beta chains in this list originate from one sample, sequenced in a study of regulatory T cells in long-lasting Graves disease. Investigators prepared the TCR beta libraries by applying iRepertoire HTBI primers and Arm-PCR of CDR3 regions. Using its own MiXCR run on the multiplex PCR reads, TCRdb lists one record per CDR3 protein. The sample consists of 350,000 to 500,000 distinct CDR3 sequences, approximately 22% of them appearing once. This sample's time point: persistent/refractory GD, antithyroid drugs over 5 years with positive TRAb. PBMCs provided the RNA from which the TCR library was made. The input for sequencing was peripheral blood mononuclear cells (PBMCs), taken when the disease was refractory, from a patient treated with antithyroid drugs. All receptors derive from a female donor with Graves disease.

This clonotype was observed at least ten times. In DNA form, the CDR3 reads TGTGCCAGCACCAAGGGACAGGCTAGCTCCTACGAGCAGTACTTC. Its protein product is CASTKGQASSYEQYF. This chain connects TRBV6-1 to TRBJ2-7; 8 nucleotides line up with TRBD1. Looked up from germline, CDR1 is MNHNS and CDR2 is SASEGT. This CDR3 is 15 amino acids long. Germline trimming cut 7 bases from V and 0 bases from J; bases unmatched to any gene: 8.

The sample holds many counts of this clonotype. The rearrangement uses TRBV28 and TRBJ1-1; tentative D call: TRBD1 (6 bases). V was shortened by 2 bases and J by 4 bases, with 11 bases between the two germline ends. CDR1 and CDR2 from the germline V gene are MDHEN and SYDVKM. The CDR3 runs to 14 residues. CDR3 residues: CASSLRGRSTEAFF. In DNA, the CDR3 is TGTGCCAGCAGTTTACGGGGGCGAAGCACTGAAGCTTTCTTT.

This clonotype has at least ten counts. This sequence joins TRBV25-1 and TRBJ2-1, with TRBD1 matching 7 bases. This CDR3 is 14 amino acids long. Germline V gene data show CDR1 as MGHDK and CDR2 as SYGVNS. V gave up 2 bases and J gave up 5 bases; unmatched junction bases: 3. CDR3 in DNA: TGTGCCAGCAGTGAAAGACAGGGAGACAATGAGCAGTTCTTC. Translating gives CASSERQGDNEQFF.

The CDR3 DNA reads as TGTGCCTGGAGTCTCCGATACGATAGCAATCAGCCCCAGCATTTT. It is translated as CAWSLRYDSNQPQHF. The V call is TRBV30, the J call TRBJ1-5, with D hard to call. Deletions cut 2 bases from V and 0 bases from J, with 11 bases between. This CDR3 region has 15 residues. Germline V gene sequence: CDR1 GTSNPN, CDR2 SVGIG (reference sequence).

This clonotype was observed at least ten times. The CDR3 nucleotides are TGTGCCAGCAGTCAAATTGGAGTGGGGGACCTTATGCCTGAAGCTTTCTTT. Its protein product is CASSQIGVGDLMPEAFF. The chain links TRBV28 to TRBJ1-1, with D possibly matching TRBD1 (5 bases). V shed 5 bases and J shed 6 bases, with 25 bases lying between them. The germline gives CDR1 MDHEN, CDR2 SYDVKM. The CDR3 is 17 residues long.

This clonotype appeared many times. V usage is TRBV11-2 and J usage is TRBJ2-4; D possibly matches TRBD1 or TRBD2 (6 bases each). Germline loops: CDR1 SGHAT, CDR2 FQNNGV. This CDR3 spans 16 amino acids. The V gene lost 5 bases and the J gene lost 1 base, with 15 bases spanning the gap. The CDR3 protein is CASSPKGGVAKNIQYF. The CDR3 nucleotides read TGTGCCAGCAGCCCGAAGGGGGGAGTTGCCAAAAACATTCAGTACTTC.

This clonotype occurred many times. This rearrangement joins TRBV20-1 to TRBJ2-5, with no clear D. The length of the CDR3 is 15 residues. Per the germline V gene, CDR1 is DFQATT and CDR2 is SNEGSKA (reference sequence). The V end was cut by 1 base, the J end by 4 bases, with 16 bases between. CDR3 region: CSARGYGDVGETQYF. In nucleotides, the CDR3 is TGCAGTGCTAGAGGATACGGAGACGTGGGAGAGACCCAGTACTTC.

This clonotype was counted many times. The J gene is TRBJ1-2, the V gene TRBV11-2; perhaps TRBD1 as D (5 bases). Germline CDR1 is SGHAT and CDR2 is FQNNGV. Trimming took off 5 bases at V and 2 bases at J, with 15 bases between the two ends. This CDR3 contains 15 residues. CDR3 coding DNA: TGTGCCAGCAGCCCGACACGGGGGAAAAACTATGGCTACACCTTC. This gives the protein CASSPTRGKNYGYTF.

Points on this clonotype: A read error may explain this, as a much larger clone is one base away. The chain employs TRBV12-3 or TRBV12-4 and TRBJ1-1; D gene ambiguous. The CDR3 is 11 amino acids. The CDR3 loop is CAGSPMNEAFF. The DNA of the CDR3 is TGTGCCGGCAGCCCGATGAATGAAGCTTTCTTT.

This clonotype was detected ten times or more. V usage is TRBV28 and J usage is TRBJ2-5, with D perhaps being TRBD1 or TRBD2 (6 bases each). Trimming took 5 bases from V and 0 from J, leaving 13 bases between them. There are 15 residues in the CDR3. CDR1 is MDHEN, CDR2 SYDVKM, per germline. The CDR3, as DNA: TGTGCCAGCAGTAAAGGGGGGACAAACCAAGAGACCCAGTACTTC. The encoded protein is CASSKGGTNQETQYF.

This clonotype was recorded a few times. The chain has TRBV30 and TRBJ1-1; the D gene is possibly TRBD1 (5 bases). The germline V and J ends were trimmed by 0 bases and 2 bases, with 16 bases remaining between them. This CDR3 region has 16 residues. The germline CDR1 and CDR2 sequences are GTSNPN and SVGIG (reference sequence). CDR3 region: CAWSVRFDSANTEAFF. In DNA form, the CDR3 reads TGTGCCTGGAGTGTACGGTTCGACAGCGCAAACACTGAAGCTTTCTTT.

This clonotype was picked up a small number of times. This chain links TRBV19 with TRBJ2-1, with D possibly being TRBD2 (6 bases). The CDR3 contains 16 residues. Germline CDR1 and CDR2: LNHDA and SQIVND (reference sequence). V was clipped by 1 base and J by 10 bases, with 20 bases between them. The CDR3: CASSIGSGTRGNEQFF. CDR3 sequence (DNA): TGTGCCAGTAGTATAGGATCCGGGACTCGAGGGAACGAGCAGTTCTTC.

This clonotype appeared many times. The chain joins TRBV3-1 to TRBJ1-6; no reliable D call. V gave up 4 bases and J gave up 9 bases, with 13 bases separating them. Germline loops: CDR1 LGHDT, CDR2 YNNKEL (reference sequence). The CDR3 runs to 14 residues. This chain's CDR3 is CASSPRDVGSPLHF. As DNA, the CDR3 is TGTGCCAGCAGCCCCCGGGATGTAGGTTCACCCCTCCACTTT.

This clonotype was seen many times. The chain carries TRBV30 and TRBJ1-5; D gene uncertain. Trimming shortened V by 5 bases and J by 7 bases, and 15 bases separated the two germline ends. Germline CDR1 GTSNPN, CDR2 SVGIG (reference sequence). The CDR3 consists of 13 residues. Here the CDR3 reads CAWAGKGSQPQHF. CDR3 DNA: TGTGCCTGGGCTGGTAAGGGAAGCCAGCCCCAGCATTTT.

This clonotype was observed at least ten times. The chain employs TRBV27 and TRBJ1-1, with 8 bases fitting TRBD1. CDR1 MNHEY and CDR2 SMNVEV come from the germline V gene (reference sequence). V was clipped by 6 bases and J by 4 bases; unmatched bases: 4. The CDR3 extends over 13 amino acids. The CDR3 reads CASSIQGGTEAFF. The CDR3 DNA sequence: TGTGCCAGCAGCATACAGGGGGGCACTGAAGCTTTCTTT.

In this sample, this clonotype turned up many times. The chain uses TRBV20-1 and TRBJ2-7; the D gene is possibly TRBD1 (6 bases). The germline gives CDR1 DFQATT, CDR2 SNEGSKA (reference sequence). The CDR3 consists of 13 residues. Trimming took 5 bases from V and 0 from J, leaving 11 bases between them. The CDR3 sequence: CSAGQGHSYEQYF. Here the CDR3 DNA reads TGCAGTGCTGGGCAGGGGCACTCCTACGAGCAGTACTTC.

Ten or more counts support this clonotype. One base away lies a much larger clone, so this may be a sequencing read error. V and J are TRBV3-1 and TRBJ2-7; the D gene could be TRBD1 or TRBD2 (5 bases each). Germline lookup yields CDR1 LGHDT and CDR2 YNNKEL (reference sequence). V was clipped by 4 bases and J by 2 bases, with 6 bases between them. This CDR3 has 12 residues. The CDR3 protein is CASSRGPYEQYF. The CDR3 DNA reads TGTGCCAGCAGCCGGGGACCCTACGAGCAGTACTTC.

This clonotype showed up many times. The rearrangement uses TRBV6-1 and TRBJ2-5; 7 bases map to TRBD1. Trimming took 6 bases from V and 5 from J; bases not matched to a gene: 6. The CDR3 spans 13 residues. The V gene's germline CDR1 is MNHNS and CDR2 SASEGT. CDR3 bases: TGTGCCAGCAGACGACAGGGTTACGAGACCCAGTACTTC. It translates to CASRRQGYETQYF.

This clonotype was counted at least ten times. This CDR3 is CSARDPSATYEQYF. DNA of the CDR3: TGCAGTGCTAGAGATCCTAGCGCAACCTACGAGCAGTACTTC. The chain links TRBV20-1 to TRBJ2-7; D possibly corresponds to TRBD2 (6 bases). Trimming took off 0 bases at V and 2 bases at J, with 11 bases between the two ends. This CDR3 is built from 14 residues. Per the germline V gene, CDR1 is DFQATT and CDR2 is SNEGSKA (reference sequence).

There are many counts of this clonotype. A junction boundary mismatches the germline segment, possibly from a read error. This chain links TRBV6-5 with TRBJ2-7; D is uncertain. The CDR3 covers 12 residues. Germline CDR1 and CDR2: MNHEY and SVGAGI. The CDR3 protein is CASSYSNLEAIF. In DNA, the CDR3 is TGTGCCAGCAGTTACTCGAACCTCGAAGCGATCTTC.

This clonotype came up a few times. The chain joins TRBV6-5 to TRBJ1-5; maybe TRBD1 (6 bases). Germline CDR1 is MNHEY and CDR2 is SVGAGI. Trimming removed 2 bases from V and 8 bases from J, with 16 bases in between. This CDR3 comprises 15 residues. CDR3 in amino acids: CASSYRRGGVEPQHF. The CDR3 DNA reads as TGTGCCAGCAGTTACCGCCGAGGGGGAGTGGAGCCCCAGCATTTT.